These 29 T cell receptor beta chains were sequenced from one sample in a study of glioma-infiltrating T cells. TCR alpha and beta CDR3 regions were amplified from RNA using iRepertoire nested multiplex PCR. TCRdb recomputed calls from the multiplex PCR reads with MiXCR, one row per CDR3 protein. The sample consists of around 130,000 distinct CDR3 sequences, around a quarter of them appearing once. Sequencing was carried out using glioma tissue, nonneoplastic brain tissue, or PBMCs (not recorded which). These receptors originate from a human donor with low-grade glioma or glioblastoma, undergoing nonglioma brain surgery, or in good health (not recorded which).

This clonotype occurred once. The gene calls are TRBV11-1 and TRBJ2-7; no reliable D call. The CDR3 contains 12 residues. Germline CDR1 and CDR2: SGHAT and FQDESV (reference sequence). V lost 2 bases and J lost 4, with 6 bases in between. The CDR3 nucleotides are TGTGCCAGCAGCTTATTAGGTTACGAGCAGTACGTC. This sequence encodes CASSLLGYEQYV.

Concerning this clonotype itself: One end of the junction is discordant with germline, which a read error may explain. The chain is built from TRBV24-1 and TRBJ1-5, with D uncertain. The CDR3 is made up of 11 amino acids. Germline V gene lookup returns CDR1 KGHDR and CDR2 SFDVKD. The CDR3 loop is CATSLGGFKYF. For the CDR3, the DNA is TGTGCCACCAGCTTAGGAGGGTTTAAGTATTTT.

This clonotype was detected ten times or more. This chain joins TRBV28 and TRBJ1-1; no reliable D call. CDR3 length equals 11 residues. Germline CDR1 MDHEN, CDR2 SYDVKM. Deletions cut 3 bases from V and 6 bases from J, with 5 bases between. In DNA form, the CDR3 reads TGTGCCAGCAGTTTCGGCGCTGAAGCTTTCTTT. Encoded protein: CASSFGAEAFF. Using reference TRBV28 and TRBJ1-1 for the parts outside the CDR3, the full variable domain is DVKVTQSSRYLVKRTGEKVFLECVQDMDHENMFWYRQDPGLGLRLIYFSYDVKMKEKGDIPEGYSVSREKKERFSLILESASTNQTSMYLCASSFGAEAFFGQGTRLTVV.

In the case of this clonotype: A much more abundant neighbour one base away suggests this may be a read error. CDR3 in DNA: TGCAGTGCTGGACCCAGGACTAGAAGGCGGGAGACCCAGTACTTC. It codes for CSAGPRTRRRETQYF. V usage is TRBV20-1 and J usage is TRBJ2-5; 7 nucleotides match TRBD2. The junction had 14 bases not matched to a gene; V was cut back by 5 bases and J by 5 bases. This CDR3 region has 15 residues. Germline-derived CDR1 and CDR2 are DFQATT and SNEGSKA (reference sequence).

This clonotype has a count of ten or more. The chain links TRBV6-1 to TRBJ1-1; D is uncertain. The CDR3 is made up of 14 amino acids. Trimming shortened V by 1 base and J by 2 bases, and 8 bases separated the two germline ends. CDR1 is MNHNS, CDR2 SASEGT, per germline. CDR3 sequence (DNA): TGTGCCAGCAGTGAAGTGTGGGGTAACACTGAAGCTTTCTTT. Protein product: CASSEVWGNTEAFF.

This CDR3 reads CASSLFGQGGINEQFF. CDR3 coding DNA: TGTGCCAGCAGTTTATTCGGACAGGGAGGAATCAATGAGCAGTTCTTC. The chain joins TRBV28 to TRBJ2-1; 8 positions agree with TRBD1. The CDR3 has 16 residues. CDR1 is MDHEN, CDR2 SYDVKM, per germline. Unmatched junction bases numbered 8, after V lost 1 base and J lost 6 bases.

The rearrangement joins TRBV5-6 to TRBJ1-1; possibly TRBD1 for D (5 bases). Germline loops: CDR1 SGHDT, CDR2 YYEEEE. Trimming shortened V by 4 bases and J by 0 bases, and 19 bases separated the two germline ends. This CDR3 spans 17 amino acids. Here the CDR3 reads CASSPGGRASMNTEAFF. DNA of the CDR3: TGTGCCAGCAGCCCCGGCGGCAGGGCGTCGATGAACACTGAAGCTTTCTTT.

The table lists this clonotype with a few counts. The gene calls are TRBV19 and TRBJ2-1; a weak D match, TRBD1 (6 bases). The tail of the sequence fits TRBJ1-2 better, so the J call may be wrong. The CDR3 has 13 amino acids. Germline values: CDR1 LNHDA, CDR2 SQIVND (reference sequence). The CDR3 DNA sequence: TGTGCCGGGAAGCCAGGGGAAGGCTATGGCTACACCTTC. This sequence encodes CAGKPGEGYGYTF.

V and J are TRBV20-1 and TRBJ2-1; 7 bases match TRBD2. The CDR3 loop spans 17 amino acids. The germline V gene has CDR1 DFQATT and CDR2 SNEGSKA (reference sequence). Trimming at V came to 0 bases and at J to 0 bases, leaving 8 bases not matched to a gene. The CDR3 here is CSARDRGRGSSYNEQFF. The CDR3 region has the DNA TGCAGTGCTAGAGATCGAGGGCGGGGGAGCTCCTACAATGAGCAGTTCTTC.

This clonotype turned up a few times. The chain employs TRBV7-9 and TRBJ2-2, with 9 bases aligning to TRBD1. CDR3 length equals 17 residues. The V and J ends lost 5 bases and 7 bases, in that order; junction bases with no gene match: 14. Germline CDR1 and CDR2: SEHNR and FQNEAQ (reference sequence). The chain's CDR3 is CASSTRGVQGAYGELFF. The CDR3 bases are TGTGCCAGCAGCACCCGGGGTGTACAGGGGGCGTACGGGGAGCTGTTTTTT.

The V gene is TRBV29-1, the J gene TRBJ1-4; D gene ambiguous. V lost 4 bases and J lost 6, with 6 bases in between. Germline CDR1 and CDR2: SQVTM and ANQGSEA. CDR3 length equals 11 residues. CDR3 DNA sequence: TGCAGCGTTGGGCAGGATGAAAAACTGTTTTTT. Its protein is CSVGQDEKLFF.

This clonotype has a count of ten or more. The chain is built from TRBV6-1 and TRBJ2-1; D is possibly TRBD2 (7 bases). Germline CDR1 and CDR2: MNHNS and SASEGT. V was clipped by 6 bases and J by 7 bases, with 19 bases between them. The CDR3 length is 15 residues. CDR3 in amino acids: CASRPGGGAVNEQFF. In DNA, the CDR3 is TGTGCCAGCAGACCCGGTGGGGGGGCGGTAAATGAGCAGTTCTTC.

This chain uses TRBV20-1 with TRBJ1-2; 9 bases are a match to TRBD1. Germline CDR1 DFQATT, CDR2 SNEGSKA (reference sequence). The CDR3 extends over 13 amino acids. V gave up 6 bases and J gave up 7 bases; unmatched junction bases: 9. The CDR3 spells CSAIQGATAGYTF. The CDR3 coding sequence is TGCAGTGCCATACAGGGGGCGACGGCTGGCTACACCTTC.

The chain employs TRBV10-3 and TRBJ1-1, with D tentatively TRBD1 (6 bases). Trimming took off 3 bases at V and 11 bases at J, with 16 bases between the two ends. CDR1 and CDR2 (germline): ENHRY, SYGVKD. The CDR3 is 13 amino acids. CDR3 DNA sequence: TGTGCCATCAGTGAAGGCAGGGGAGCCGAGGCTTTCTTT. This translates into CAISEGRGAEAFF.

This clonotype was recorded a few times. The rearrangement uses TRBV20-1 and TRBJ2-5; 13 nucleotides agree with TRBD2. CDR1 and CDR2 from the germline V gene are DFQATT and SNEGSKA (reference sequence). The V segment lost 3 bases and the J segment 7 bases; nucleotides outside the gene matches: 2. This CDR3 has 13 residues. CDR3 coding DNA: TGCAGTGCTAGGTGGACTAGCGGGGGGACCCAGTACTTC. Translating gives CSARWTSGGTQYF.

This chain connects TRBV29-1 to TRBJ1-1, with D uncertain. The CDR3 spans 11 residues. In germline, CDR1 is SQVTM, CDR2 ANQGSEA. Trimming left V 8 bases short and J 0 bases short, with 7 bases between. The CDR3 coding sequence is TGCAGCTCGAGGCTGAACACTGAAGCTTTCTTT. This gives the protein CSSRLNTEAFF.

Note on this clonotype: Germline and junction disagree at one end, which may indicate a read error. The gene calls are TRBV20-1 and TRBJ2-1; no reliable D call. CDR1 is DFQATT and CDR2 is SNEGSKA in the germline V gene (reference sequence). The CDR3 is made up of 15 amino acids. The CDR3 coding sequence is TGCAGTGCGGGTTCGAAGGGCTTCGTCTACAATGAGCAGTTCTTT. This encodes CSAGSKGFVYNEQFF.

CDR3 bases: TGTGCCAGCAGCTCCGATATACCCGGGACAGGGGACACTGAAGCTTTCTTT. Encoded protein: CASSSDIPGTGDTEAFF. V usage is TRBV5-4 and J usage is TRBJ1-1; TRBD1 aligns across 10 bases. Trimming removed 3 bases from V and 3 bases from J; junction bases left unmatched: 11. CDR1 SGHNT and CDR2 YYREEE come from the germline V gene (reference sequence). The CDR3 totals 17 residues. The variable domain in full, with the rest retrieved from reference TRBV5-4 and TRBJ1-1, is ETGVTQSPTHLIKTRGQQVTLRCSSQSGHNTVSWYQQALGQGPQFIFQYYREEENGRGNFPPRFSGLQFPNYSSELNVNALELDDSALYLCASSSDIPGTGDTEAFFGQGTRLTVV.

This sequence joins TRBV29-1 and TRBJ1-3; D gene ambiguous. V was clipped by 1 base and J by 9 bases, with 1 base between them. This CDR3 contains 9 residues. Germline CDR1 reads SQVTM; CDR2 reads ANQGSEA. The CDR3: CSVEATIYF. DNA for the CDR3: TGCAGCGTTGAAGCCACCATATATTTT.

Only a few counts were recorded for this clonotype. The gene calls are TRBV7-3 and TRBJ2-5; a weak D match, TRBD2 (5 bases). The CDR3 sequence is 13 residues long. Germline CDR1 SGHTA, CDR2 FQGTGA. V lost 5 bases and J 2 bases, leaving 9 bases between the germline ends. The CDR3: CASSRGGQETQYF. CDR3 DNA: TGTGCCAGCAGCCGAGGAGGACAAGAGACCCAGTACTTC. Based on the CDR3 plus reference TRBV7-3 and TRBJ2-5, the full variable domain is GAGVSQTPSNKVTEKGKYVELRCDPISGHTALYWYRQSLGQGPEFLIYFQGTGAADDSGLPNDRFFAVRPEGSVSTLKIQRTERGDSAVYLCASSRGGQETQYFGPGTRLLVL.

Ten or more counts support this clonotype. The chain has TRBV28 and TRBJ2-7; D possibly uses TRBD1 or TRBD2 (5 bases each). CDR3 size: 14 residues. Germline loops: CDR1 MDHEN, CDR2 SYDVKM. DNA of the CDR3: TGTGCCAGCAGTTTAAACCCGGGGACCCAACTCCTGAACGTC. Translated, it gives CASSLNPGTQLLNV.

J is TRBJ2-7 and V is TRBV3-1; possibly TRBD1 for D (5 bases). V lost 1 base, J lost 4 bases, and 8 bases lay in between. Germline V CDR1 and CDR2: LGHDT, YNNKEL (reference sequence). The CDR3 sequence is 13 residues long. The DNA for the CDR3 is TGTGCCAGCAGCCAAGCGTCAGGGTACGAGCAGTACGTC. Its translation: CASSQASGYEQYV.

This chain uses TRBV12-3 or TRBV12-4 with TRBJ1-1, with TRBD1 as a possible D gene (5 bases). The CDR3 covers 13 residues. Deletions cut 7 bases from V and 4 bases from J, with 13 bases between. CDR3 region: CASTAGPSTEAFF. CDR3 DNA sequence: TGTGCCAGCACCGCGGGACCCTCCACTGAAGCTTTCTTT.

The chain links TRBV3-1 to TRBJ2-5; 10 bases match TRBD2. The CDR3 is 15 residues long. V trimming: 1 base; J trimming: 7 bases; junction bases outside the gene matches: 6. Germline V gives CDR1 LGHDT, CDR2 YNNKEL (reference sequence). In nucleotides, the CDR3 is TGTGCCAGCAGCCAAGGTGCCAGCGGGGGGGCGACCCAGTACTTC. Translation gives CASSQGASGGATQYF.

There are a few counts of this clonotype. The genes are TRBV6-5 and TRBJ1-1; TRBD1 agrees at 7 bases. This CDR3 has 17 residues. CDR1 and CDR2 from the germline V gene are MNHEY and SVGAGI. The V and J ends lost 5 bases and 4 bases, in that order; junction bases with no gene match: 16. The CDR3 here is CASSRIKNRGRGTEAFF. The DNA of the CDR3 is TGTGCCAGCAGTCGAATAAAAAACAGGGGCCGGGGCACTGAAGCTTTCTTT.

The V and J genes are TRBV14 and TRBJ2-5; 14 bases agree with TRBD2. J was trimmed by 4 bases and V by 4 bases; bases with no gene match: 2. The CDR3 loop spans 15 amino acids. The germline CDR1 and CDR2 sequences are SGHDN and FVKESK. The DNA of the CDR3 is TGTGCCAGCAGCCGACTAGCGGGGGGGCCAGAGACCCAGTACTTC. It yields the protein CASSRLAGGPETQYF. Supplemented by reference TRBV14 and TRBJ2-5, the full variable domain reads EAGVTQFPSHSVIEKGQTVTLRCDPISGHDNLYWYRRVMGKEIKFLLHFVKESKQDESGMPNNRFLAERTGGTYSTLKVQPAELEDSGVYFCASSRLAGGPETQYFGPGTRLLVL.

The chain combines TRBV20-1 with TRBJ2-7; 10 bases are shared with TRBD1. CDR1 and CDR2 (germline): DFQATT, SNEGSKA (reference sequence). Trimming cost V 5 bases and J 9 bases; bases outside gene matches: 13. The CDR3 sequence is 14 residues long. In nucleotides, the CDR3 is TGCAGTGCTCCTACGGGACAGGGGTACGAAGGGCAGTACGTC. This codes for CSAPTGQGYEGQYV.

A remark on this clonotype: The final CDR3 position lacks the conserved phenylalanine or tryptophan, pointing to a likely read error. This chain joins TRBV7-9 and TRBJ2-2; D not resolved. Germline assignment: CDR1 SEHNR and CDR2 FQNEAQ (reference sequence). V dropped 1 base and J dropped 7 bases, with 4 bases sitting between them. CDR3 size: 12 residues. The CDR3 sequence is CASSLVDGELFL. DNA for the CDR3: TGTGCCAGCAGCTTAGTCGACGGGGAGCTGTTTCTT.

This clonotype has ten or more counts. The chain is built from TRBV7-2 and TRBJ1-1; D uncertain. The germline V gene encodes CDR1 SGHTA and CDR2 FQGNSA. The CDR3 contains 13 residues. V shed 2 bases and J shed 11 bases, with 15 bases lying between them. Here the CDR3 reads CASSLRNPQTAFF. The CDR3 DNA sequence: TGTGCCAGCAGCTTAAGGAACCCCCAGACTGCTTTCTTT.